The rows below give T cell receptor beta chains drawn from one sample of a study of blood T cells in healthy people across ages. TCRdb re-called the 5' RACE reads with MiXCR, one entry per CDR3 protein. In the table there are approximately 780,000 distinct CDR3 sequences, roughly 24% of which are singletons. These records were also assigned to another study, of T cells of mothers and their children.

The sample consisted of blood. The receptors originated from a boy younger than 18 in good health. Both conserved end residues are part of each CDR3. Rows give clone size only sometimes, using once, few, many, or a class for an expanded clone.

>TRBJ2-7|.|TRBV18
CASSPESVPYEQYF
>TRBJ1-2|few|TRBV12-3/TRBV12-4
CASSLGTGSVGGYTF
>TRBJ2-1|few|TRBV11-3
CASSSLAGGSYNEQFF
>TRBJ2-7|few|TRBV10-3
CAISDWSGGHYEQYF
>TRBJ2-2|few|TRBV5-1
CASSLRDPRTTGELLF
>TRBJ1-4|many|TRBV3-1
CASISKSEKLFF
>TRBJ1-1|.|TRBV7-3
CASSFEGVLTEAFF
>.|few|TRBV6-5
CASDNPLGEQYF
>TRBJ2-4|.|TRBV20-1
CSARRGENIQYF
>TRBJ2-1|.|TRBV28
CASSLEWGSYNEQFF
>TRBJ1-1|.|TRBV29-1
CSVEDRYTEAFF
>TRBJ2-6|.|TRBV5-1
CASSLGVVSGANVLTF
>TRBJ1-2|few|TRBV27
CASSLTGTYGYTF
>TRBJ2-5|.|TRBV20-1
CSARDLGRGGETQYF
>TRBJ2-4|.|TRBV6-5
CASSSGSGAKNIQYF
>TRBJ2-1|.|TRBV2
CASSSDPKENYNEQFF
>.|.|TRBV7-9
CASSFTLDNEQFF
>TRBJ2-3|once|TRBV24-1
CATSPTGRLGDTQYF
>TRBJ2-1|.|TRBV7-9
CASSFVGGGWNEQFF
>TRBJ2-7|few|TRBV9
CASSVGGGGLTYEQYF
>TRBJ2-7|.|TRBV6-6
CASSPEGTSYEQYF
>.|.|TRBV18
CASSPGLPPDEQYF
>TRBJ1-1|.|TRBV29-1
CSVEEPREAFF
>TRBJ1-6|few|TRBV23-1
CASSHWDGLGSPLHF